The next 24 T cell receptor beta chains were all read from a single sample in a study of blood T cells in healthy people across ages (dated by TCRdb to the mid-2010s). Library creation used 5' RACE. The data were produced on an Illumina HiSeq 2500. A second 7 to 11 cycle PCR used a sample-barcoded 5' primer and a J-beta primer mix. The raw public data were reprocessed by TCRdb itself: fastp quality trimming at Q25, MiXCR clonotype calling, in-frame beta chains only. Every distinct CDR3 protein forms one entry, paired with its most common genes and DNA. For this sample the table gives roughly 550,000 distinct CDR3 sequences, of which 24% were detected only once. 8.5% to 9.5% of the sample goes to the ten largest clones. The same sample was also used in a study of T cells of mothers and their children.

Sequencing used blood. These receptors were taken from a boy between 5 and 17 years old in good health.

This clonotype was seen more than once but under ten times. The chain couples TRBV5-6 to TRBJ2-1; the D is unclear. CDR3 size: 15 residues. Trimming removed 1 base at V and 6 bases at J, with 14 bases between. CDR1 SGHDT and CDR2 YYEEEE come from the germline V gene. DNA of the CDR3: TGTGCCAGCAGCTTGAGACACGGGCGTATCAATGAGCAGTTCTTC. It codes for CASSLRHGRINEQFF.

The J gene is TRBJ2-7, the V gene TRBV6-6, with D uncertain. The CDR3 spans 16 residues. Trimming pared 6 bases from V and 0 bases from J, leaving 18 bases between. CDR1 MNHNY and CDR2 SVGAGI come from the germline V gene (reference sequence). The chain's CDR3 is CASRITSSPFSYEQYF. The DNA for the CDR3 is TGTGCCAGCAGGATAACGTCCTCACCCTTCTCCTACGAGCAGTACTTC.

The chain recombines TRBV29-1 with TRBJ1-1; D possibly corresponds to TRBD1 (5 bases). Germline loops: CDR1 SQVTM, CDR2 ANQGSEA. Trimming took off 8 bases at V and 4 bases at J, with 29 bases between the two ends. This CDR3 spans 17 amino acids. As DNA, the CDR3 is TGCAGCCCAACCGTGGGCACAGGCGCCGGCATGGGCACTGAAGCTTTCTTT. Encoded protein: CSPTVGTGAGMGTEAFF.

The chain recombines TRBV6-1 with TRBJ1-2, with 7 bases fitting TRBD1. The CDR3 runs to 14 residues. Germline V lookup: CDR1 MNHNS, CDR2 SASEGT. Trimming at V came to 3 bases and at J to 6 bases, leaving 7 bases not matched to a gene. The CDR3 sequence: CASSERQGFHGYTF. The CDR3 DNA is TGTGCCAGCAGTGAGCGACAGGGATTCCATGGCTACACCTTC.

This clonotype was observed a handful of times. The V call is TRBV28, the J call TRBJ1-6; no clear D. The germline gives CDR1 MDHEN, CDR2 SYDVKM. V lost 8 bases and J lost 2, with 7 bases in between. This CDR3 spans 13 amino acids. The CDR3 DNA follows: TGTGCCAGCCAAGCCCCCTATAATTCACCCCTCCACTTT. Translating it yields CASQAPYNSPLHF.

The sample holds one count of this clonotype. J is TRBJ2-2 and V is TRBV13; a weak D match, TRBD1 (5 bases). There are 14 residues in the CDR3. CDR1 is PRHDT, CDR2 FYEKMQ, per germline (reference sequence). V lost 5 bases, J lost 3 bases, and 10 bases lay in between. This CDR3 reads CASSPKTDTGELFF. In nucleotides, the CDR3 is TGTGCCAGCAGCCCAAAGACAGACACCGGGGAGCTGTTTTTT.

This clonotype appeared a few times. The V call is TRBV2, the J call TRBJ1-2; 8 nucleotides line up with TRBD1. CDR3 size: 12 residues. The V segment lost 11 bases and the J segment 4 bases; nucleotides outside the gene matches: 6. CDR1 and CDR2 (germline): SNHLY, FYNNEI. The CDR3 bases are TGTGCCGGGCGGGACAGGCGCTATGGCTACACCTTC. It codes for CAGRDRRYGYTF.

This clonotype has a handful of counts. This sequence joins TRBV28 and TRBJ2-3, with D perhaps TRBD1 or TRBD2 (5 bases each). The CDR3 is 18 amino acids. The ends were cut back, 1 base at V and 0 bases at J, with 17 bases in the middle. Germline loops: CDR1 MDHEN, CDR2 SYDVKM. CDR3 bases: TGTGCCAGCAGTTTATTCCCCGGGGCTAGTTTCAGCACAGATACGCAGTATTTT. Its protein is CASSLFPGASFSTDTQYF. The full variable domain, its missing parts supplied by reference TRBV28 and TRBJ2-3, is DVKVTQSSRYLVKRTGEKVFLECVQDMDHENMFWYRQDPGLGLRLIYFSYDVKMKEKGDIPEGYSVSREKKERFSLILESASTNQTSMYLCASSLFPGASFSTDTQYFGPGTRLTVL.

This chain joins TRBV29-1 and TRBJ2-6, with D possibly being TRBD1 (6 bases). V lost 3 bases to trimming and J lost 2 bases, with 11 bases between them. The germline V gene has CDR1 SQVTM and CDR2 ANQGSEA. The CDR3 is 15 residues long. CDR3 in DNA: TGCAGCGTTGATCCAGGGGCCGCTGGGGCCAACGTCCTGACTTTC. It codes for CSVDPGAAGANVLTF.

This clonotype occurred a few times. The chain employs TRBV6-2 or TRBV6-3 and TRBJ2-1; D ambiguous. The CDR3 extends over 16 amino acids. CDR1 is MNHEY, CDR2 SVGEGT, per germline. Trimming took off 5 bases at V and 1 base at J, with 15 bases between the two ends. This chain's CDR3 is CASSLSSVESYNEQFF. CDR3 nucleotide sequence: TGTGCCAGCAGTCTGTCGTCAGTAGAGTCCTACAATGAGCAGTTCTTC.

This clonotype was seen only a few times. Germline is not matched at one junction end, which may reflect a read error. The rearrangement joins TRBV6-1 to TRBJ2-3; D unresolved. Germline V lookup: CDR1 MNHNS, CDR2 SASEGT. The CDR3 consists of 14 residues. The CDR3 DNA sequence: TGTGCCAGCAGTGAAGGGCCTGTCACAGATACGCAGTACTTT. This gives the protein CASSEGPVTDTQYF.

This chain uses TRBV4-1 with TRBJ1-2; tentative D call: TRBD1 (6 bases). V lost 3 bases and J lost 6, with 11 bases in between. Per germline, CDR1 MGHRA and CDR2 YSYEKL. The CDR3 consists of 13 residues. CDR3 bases: TGCGCCAGCAGCCATTATTACAGGGATGGCTACACCTTC. The encoded protein is CASSHYYRDGYTF.

The J gene is TRBJ2-3, the V gene TRBV2; TRBD2 aligns across 7 bases. Germline V lookup: CDR1 SNHLY, CDR2 FYNNEI. The CDR3 totals 15 residues. Unmatched junction bases numbered 10, after V lost 9 bases and J lost 1 base. The CDR3 DNA reads TGTGCCAGAAACACATATCTAGCGGGCACAGATACGCAGTATTTT. Residues: CARNTYLAGTDTQYF.

This rearrangement joins TRBV7-2 to TRBJ2-5, with 7 bases aligning to TRBD2. The CDR3 extends over 16 amino acids. The V gene's germline CDR1 is SGHTA and CDR2 FQGNSA. With V trimmed by 3 bases and J by 4 bases, 11 bases remained unmatched. CDR3 sequence (DNA): TGTGCCAGCAGCTTGCCGTCCGGGGGGAAGGGAGAGACCCAGTACTTC. This encodes CASSLPSGGKGETQYF.

Many counts were recorded for this clonotype. This chain links TRBV7-2 with TRBJ2-5; TRBD2 matches 9 bases. The J call may be in error: the DNA end matches TRBJ2-1 better. Germline V CDR1 and CDR2: SGHTA, FQGNSA. The CDR3 has 15 residues. The CDR3 region is CASSLDGRGGREQFF. CDR3 coding DNA: TGTGCCAGCAGCTTAGATGGGCGGGGGGGCCGTGAGCAGTTCTTC.

The J gene is TRBJ1-4, the V gene TRBV27; D may be TRBD1 (6 bases). This CDR3 contains 14 residues. The V and J ends lost 6 bases and 3 bases respectively, with 11 bases between them. The germline gives CDR1 MNHEY, CDR2 SMNVEV (reference sequence). In DNA form, the CDR3 reads TGTGCCAGCAGCCCGGACAGATCTAATGAAAAACTGTTTTTT. Encoded protein: CASSPDRSNEKLFF.

V usage is TRBV6-6 and J usage is TRBJ1-5; tentatively, D is TRBD1 (5 bases). The V gene's germline CDR1 is MNHNY and CDR2 SVGAGI (reference sequence). CDR3 length: 17 amino acids. Trimming removed 0 bases from V and 0 bases from J, with 12 bases in between. The CDR3 sequence is CASSYSVGHYSNQPQHF. In DNA, the CDR3 is TGTGCCAGCAGTTACTCGGTAGGACACTATAGCAATCAGCCCCAGCATTTT.

The genes are TRBV15 and TRBJ1-3; no clear D. Germline V gene sequence: CDR1 LNHNV, CDR2 YYDKDF (reference sequence). The CDR3 totals 15 residues. V lost 0 bases, J lost 1 base, and 7 bases lay in between. CDR3 residues: CATSREAGSGNTIYF. In DNA, the CDR3 is TGTGCCACCAGCAGAGAAGCGGGTTCTGGAAACACCATATATTTT.

This clonotype has a handful of counts. At one of its ends the junction is not consistent with the germline gene, which may arise from a read error. The chain recombines TRBV24-1 with TRBJ2-3; no definite D call. CDR1 and CDR2 (germline): KGHDR, SFDVKD. The CDR3 is made up of 15 amino acids. The CDR3 DNA reads TGTGCCACCAGCGATTCGACCAGAAACACAGATACGCAGTATTTT. Its protein is CATSDSTRNTDTQYF.

This clonotype was picked up a small number of times. This chain links TRBV21-1 with TRBJ2-6; the table's D call, TRBD1, was not checked against the DNA. TRBV21-1 is tagged as a pseudogene. There are 19 residues in the CDR3. The CDR3 spells CASSKAHRDRSSGANVLTF. The DNA for the CDR3 is TGTGCCAGCAGCAAAGCGCACCGGGACAGAAGCTCTGGGGCCAACGTCCTGACTTTC.

The genes are TRBV5-1 and TRBJ2-5; possible D gene TRBD2, 6 bases. The J call is in doubt because the DNA end fits TRBJ2-1 better. The CDR3 extends over 17 amino acids. The germline CDR1 and CDR2 sequences are SGHRS and YFSETQ. CDR3 protein: CASSLALRGPGYNEQFF. The CDR3 nucleotides read TGCGCCAGCAGCTTGGCGCTGCGGGGACCTGGCTACAATGAGCAGTTCTTC.

This chain links TRBV4-1 with TRBJ1-2; possible D gene TRBD1, 6 bases. Trimming removed 1 base from V and 6 bases from J, with 6 bases in between. The CDR3 spans 12 residues. Germline lookup yields CDR1 MGHRA and CDR2 YSYEKL. The CDR3 spells CASSQGTDGYTF. CDR3 DNA: TGCGCCAGCAGCCAAGGGACAGATGGCTACACCTTC.

The V and J genes are TRBV4-2 and TRBJ2-7; D is ambiguous. The CDR3 spans 14 residues. V was trimmed by 0 bases and J by 3 bases, leaving 9 bases between them. Germline assignment: CDR1 LGHNA and CDR2 YNFKEQ. CDR3 sequence (DNA): TGTGCCAGCAGCCAAGACTACTTAGTCTACGAGCAGTACTTC. It encodes CASSQDYLVYEQYF.

This clonotype showed up just a few times. The chain has TRBV5-6 and TRBJ2-5; no clear D. The J call may be incorrect, as the DNA end agrees better with TRBJ2-7. CDR1 and CDR2 from the germline V gene are SGHDT and YYEEEE. The CDR3 covers 13 residues. CDR3 bases: TGTGCCAGCAGCATCGAACCATCCTACGAGCAGTACTTC. This sequence encodes CASSIEPSYEQYF.